This TCR beta chain is from a study of identical twins. Template switching added a universal primer site, and cDNA bore unique molecular identifiers. TCRdb reprocessed the 5' RACE reads with MiXCR, giving one entry per CDR3 protein. The table has about 220,000 distinct CDR3 sequences, less than 8% seen once. Study-wide results and caveats: Insertion counts were lower in abundant cord blood beta clonotypes, a trend that memory repertoires did not show.

This clonotype was observed many times. Its antigen is unknown. The ends lost 2 bases at V and 5 bases at J; junction bases unmatched: 4. The CDR3 runs 14 residues. CDR1 and CDR2 (germline): SGHRS, YFSETQ. This sample was shared with a second study, whose subject was yellow fever vaccine responses in identical twins. In that study: Reported findings indicate that twins' vaccine T cell responses seemed partially convergent, partially personalized.

The source is a woman between 18 and 30 years old in good health. This chain connects TRBV5-1 to TRBJ2-3, with 8 bases matching TRBD1. Material for sequencing was memory (CD45RO+) T cells sorted from blood. CDR3 loop: CASSLLQGGDTQYF. DNA of the CDR3: TGCGCCAGCAGCTTATTACAGGGGGGAGATACGCAGTATTTT. Complete variable domain (other parts from reference TRBV5-1 and TRBJ2-3): KAGVTQTPRYLIKTRGQQVTLSCSPISGHRSVSWYQQTPGQGLQFLFEYFSETQRNKGNFPGRFSGRQFSNSRSEMNVSTLELGDSALYLCASSLLQGGDTQYFGPGTRLTVL.